Sequencing of this T cell receptor (beta chain) was carried out in a study of CD8 T cells in ankylosing spondylitis. General study results and limits: Reportedly, significant enrichment of disease-linked clones occurred in matched ankylosing spondylitis synovial fluid. Peripheral blood held disease-linked clones only at relatively low frequency, and these were CD8+. Seemingly characteristic of ankylosing spondylitis blood was a TCR beta motif consisting of 7 or 8 highly homologous variants.

CDR3 length: 13 amino acids. With 3 bases removed from V and 7 bases from J, the gap between germline ends came to 10 bases. Worth noting for this clonotype: Antigen: not known.

Quantitative 5'-RACE with molecular barcodes produced the TCR beta libraries. Using its own MiXCR run on the 5' RACE reads, TCRdb lists one record per CDR3 protein. The table has about 250,000 distinct CDR3 sequences, about 30% seen once; the top ten hold about 4.2%. The TCR was taken from a male donor with ankylosing spondylitis or in good health (not recorded which). Sequencing used blood, either unsorted or a sorted T cell fraction (not recorded which). The chain has TRBV12-3 or TRBV12-4 and TRBJ2-4; D might be TRBD1 (5 bases). CDR3 amino acids: CASSFGRVNIQYF. CDR3 nucleotide sequence: TGTGCCAGCAGTTTCGGCAGGGTTAACATTCAGTACTTC.